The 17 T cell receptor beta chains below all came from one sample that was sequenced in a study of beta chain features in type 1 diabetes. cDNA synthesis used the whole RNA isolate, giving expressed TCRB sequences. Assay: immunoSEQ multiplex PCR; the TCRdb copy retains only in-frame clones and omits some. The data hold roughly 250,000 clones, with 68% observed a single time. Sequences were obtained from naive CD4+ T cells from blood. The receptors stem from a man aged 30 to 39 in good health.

DNA for the CDR3: TGTGCCACCTCGGTACGCGCGGGACGGTACGAGCAGTACTTC. This codes for CATSVRAGRYEQYF. The chain is built from TRBV5-4 and TRBJ2-7; tentatively, D is TRBD2 (6 bases). The CDR3 has 14 amino acids. Germline CDR1 SGHNT, CDR2 YYREEE (reference sequence). V lost 9 bases and J 4 bases, leaving 20 bases between the germline ends.

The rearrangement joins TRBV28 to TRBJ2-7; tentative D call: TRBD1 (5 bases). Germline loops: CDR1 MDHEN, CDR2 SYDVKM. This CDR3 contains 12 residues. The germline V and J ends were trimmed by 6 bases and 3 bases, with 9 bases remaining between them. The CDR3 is CASSQQVYEQYF. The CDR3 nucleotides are TGTGCCAGCAGCCAACAGGTCTACGAGCAGTACTTC.

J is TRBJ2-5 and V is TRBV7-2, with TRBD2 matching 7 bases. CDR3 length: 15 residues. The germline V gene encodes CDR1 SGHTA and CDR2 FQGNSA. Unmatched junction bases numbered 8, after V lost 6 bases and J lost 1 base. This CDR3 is CASSRVAGSQETQYF. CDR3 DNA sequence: TGTGCCAGCAGTCGGGTAGCGGGCTCCCAAGAGACCCAGTACTTC.

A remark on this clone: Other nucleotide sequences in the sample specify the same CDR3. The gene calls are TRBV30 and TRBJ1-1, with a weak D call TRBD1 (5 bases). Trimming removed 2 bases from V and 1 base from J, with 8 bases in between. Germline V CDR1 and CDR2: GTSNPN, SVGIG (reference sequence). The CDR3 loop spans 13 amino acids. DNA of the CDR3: TGTGCCTGGAGTCAGGACAAGAACACTGAAGCTTTCTTT. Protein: CAWSQDKNTEAFF.

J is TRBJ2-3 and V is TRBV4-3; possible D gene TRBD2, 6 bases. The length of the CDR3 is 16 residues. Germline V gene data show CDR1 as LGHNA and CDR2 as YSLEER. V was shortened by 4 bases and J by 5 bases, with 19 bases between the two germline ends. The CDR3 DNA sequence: TGCGCCAGCAGCCCGCCCTCATGGCGGGATAGAGATACGCAGTATTTT. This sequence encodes CASSPPSWRDRDTQYF.

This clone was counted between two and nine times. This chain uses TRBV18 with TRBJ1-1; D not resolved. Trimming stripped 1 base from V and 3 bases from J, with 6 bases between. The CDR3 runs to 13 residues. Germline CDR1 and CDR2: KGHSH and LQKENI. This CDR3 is CASSPRVDTEAFF. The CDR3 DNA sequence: TGTGCCAGCTCACCACGGGTGGACACTGAAGCTTTCTTT. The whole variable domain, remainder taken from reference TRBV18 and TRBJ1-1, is NAGVMQNPRHLVRRRGQEARLRCSPMKGHSHVYWYRQLPEEGLKFMVYLQKENIIDESGMPKERFSAEFPKEGPSILRIQQVVRGDSAAYFCASSPRVDTEAFFGQGTRLTVV.

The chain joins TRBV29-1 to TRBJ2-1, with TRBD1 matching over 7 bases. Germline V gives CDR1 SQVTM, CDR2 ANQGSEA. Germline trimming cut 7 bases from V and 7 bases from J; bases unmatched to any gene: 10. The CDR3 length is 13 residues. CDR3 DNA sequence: TGCAGCGCCCCCCGACAGGGTTGGAATGAGCAGTTCTTC. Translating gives CSAPRQGWNEQFF.

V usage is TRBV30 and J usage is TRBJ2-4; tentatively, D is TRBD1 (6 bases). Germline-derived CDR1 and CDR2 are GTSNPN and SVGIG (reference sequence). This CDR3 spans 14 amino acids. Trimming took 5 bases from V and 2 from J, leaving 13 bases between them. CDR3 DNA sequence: TGTGCCTGGGCAGGGGCCCTATCCAAAAACATTCAGTACTTC. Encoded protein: CAWAGALSKNIQYF. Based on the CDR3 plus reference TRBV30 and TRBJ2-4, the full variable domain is SQTIHQWPATLVQPVGSPLSLECTVEGTSNPNLYWYRQAAGRGLQLLFYSVGIGQISSEVPQNLSASRPQDRQFILSSKKLLLSDSGFYLCAWAGALSKNIQYFGAGTRLSVL.

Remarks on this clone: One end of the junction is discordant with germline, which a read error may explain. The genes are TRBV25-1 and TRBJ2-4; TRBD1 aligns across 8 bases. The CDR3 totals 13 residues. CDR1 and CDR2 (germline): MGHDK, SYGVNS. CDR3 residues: CASSEGDRQERDF. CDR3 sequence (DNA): TGTGCCAGCAGTGAAGGGGACAGGCAAGAACGGGACTTC.

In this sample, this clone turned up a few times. The CDR3 sequence: CSAYGGGYTF. CDR3 nucleotides: TGCAGCGCTTACGGCGGTGGCTACACCTTC. The rearrangement joins TRBV29-1 to TRBJ1-2; D is unclear. This CDR3 is built from 10 residues. Germline values: CDR1 SQVTM, CDR2 ANQGSEA. V dropped 7 bases and J dropped 7 bases, with 10 bases sitting between them. The whole variable domain, filled in from reference TRBV29-1 and TRBJ1-2, reads SAVISQKPSRDICQRGTSLTIQCQVDSQVTMMFWYRQQPGQSLTLIATANQGSEATYESGFVIDKFPISRPNLTFSTLTVSNMSPEDSSIYLCSAYGGGYTFGSGTRLTVV.

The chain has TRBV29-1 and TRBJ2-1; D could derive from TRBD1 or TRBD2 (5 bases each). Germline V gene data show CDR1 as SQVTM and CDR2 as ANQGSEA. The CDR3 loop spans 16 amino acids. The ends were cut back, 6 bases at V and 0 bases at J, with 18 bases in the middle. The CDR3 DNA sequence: TGCAGCGTGAGGGATTCAGGGAAGGGCTCCTACAATGAGCAGTTCTTC. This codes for CSVRDSGKGSYNEQFF.

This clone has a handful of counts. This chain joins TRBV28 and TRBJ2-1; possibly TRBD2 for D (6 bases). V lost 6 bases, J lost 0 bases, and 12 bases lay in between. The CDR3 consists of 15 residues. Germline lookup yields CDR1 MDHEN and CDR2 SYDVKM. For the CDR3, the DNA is TGTGCCAGCAGCGTAAGGGGACTCTCCTACAATGAGCAGTTCTTC. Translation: CASSVRGLSYNEQFF.

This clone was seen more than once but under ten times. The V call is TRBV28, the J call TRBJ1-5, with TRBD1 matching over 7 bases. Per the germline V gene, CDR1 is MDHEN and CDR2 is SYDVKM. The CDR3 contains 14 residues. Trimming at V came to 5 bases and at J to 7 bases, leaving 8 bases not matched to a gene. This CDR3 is CASSRTGGGQPQHF. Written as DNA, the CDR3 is TGTGCCAGCAGTCGGACAGGAGGAGGGCAGCCCCAGCATTTT.

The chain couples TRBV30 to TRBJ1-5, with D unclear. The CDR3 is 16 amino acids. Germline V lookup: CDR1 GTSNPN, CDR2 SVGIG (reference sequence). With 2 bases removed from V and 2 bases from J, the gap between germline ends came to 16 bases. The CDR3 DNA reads TGTGCCTGGAGTAACGGCGACGCCACCCGCAATCAGCCCCAGCATTTT. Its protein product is CAWSNGDATRNQPQHF.

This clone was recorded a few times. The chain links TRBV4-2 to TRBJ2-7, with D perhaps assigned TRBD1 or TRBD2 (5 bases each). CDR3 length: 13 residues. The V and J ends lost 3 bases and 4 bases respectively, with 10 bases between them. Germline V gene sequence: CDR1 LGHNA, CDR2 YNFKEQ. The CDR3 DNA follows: TGTGCCAGCAGCCAGGGGGTAGGTTACGAGCAGTACTTC. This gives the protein CASSQGVGYEQYF.

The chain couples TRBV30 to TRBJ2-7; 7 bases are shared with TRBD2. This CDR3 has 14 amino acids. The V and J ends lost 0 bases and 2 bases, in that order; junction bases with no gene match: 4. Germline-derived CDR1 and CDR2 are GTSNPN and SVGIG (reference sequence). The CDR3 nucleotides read TGTGCCTGGAGTGTAAAGCGGGATACCTACGAGCAGTACTTC. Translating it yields CAWSVKRDTYEQYF. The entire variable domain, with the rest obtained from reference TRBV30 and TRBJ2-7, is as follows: SQTIHQWPATLVQPVGSPLSLECTVEGTSNPNLYWYRQAAGRGLQLLFYSVGIGQISSEVPQNLSASRPQDRQFILSSKKLLLSDSGFYLCAWSVKRDTYEQYFGPGTRLTVT.

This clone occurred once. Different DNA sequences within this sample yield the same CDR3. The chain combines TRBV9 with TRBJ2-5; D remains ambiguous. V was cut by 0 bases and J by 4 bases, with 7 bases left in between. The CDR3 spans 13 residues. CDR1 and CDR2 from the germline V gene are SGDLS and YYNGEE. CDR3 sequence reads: CASSVGVRETQYF. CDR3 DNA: TGTGCCAGCAGCGTAGGAGTGAGAGAGACCCAGTACTTC.